This TCR beta chain is from a study of STAT3 mutations in large granular lymphocyte leukemia. Overall study: Roughly half the longitudinally sequenced T-LGLL patients had canonical STAT3 mutations.

Points from the study as a whole: Every T-LGLL patient had at least one immunodominant TCRbeta clonotype.

In the case of this clone: No antigen is known for it.

Trimming shortened V by 0 bases and J by 12 bases, and 15 bases separated the two germline ends. The CDR3 sequence is 14 residues long. Germline values: CDR1 MNHEY, CDR2 SMNVEV (reference sequence). Sequencing used immunoSEQ multiplex PCR; TCRdb keeps in-frame clones, though not all of them. The data show roughly 9,700 clones, about 85% seen once. The sequencing input was peripheral blood mononuclear cells. The chain has TRBV27 and TRBJ2-1; D possibly corresponds to TRBD1 (6 bases). This TCR was recovered from a man in his sixties with T-cell large granular lymphocyte leukemia. Some clones in this sample may be carry-over from other donors' samples. CDR3 nucleotides: TGTGCCAGCAGTTTATCGGGGGCCCCAATTGGGCAGTTCTTC. Residues: CASSLSGAPIGQFF.